This TCR beta chain comes out of a study of shared clonotypes between healthy human individuals. Naive CD8 isolation took CD45RO-negative cells positively selected for CCR7 and excluded terminally differentiated effector memory CD45RA+ cells. Germline CDR1 is SGHVS and CDR2 is FQNEAQ. With 2 bases removed from V and 4 bases from J, the gap between germline ends came to 17 bases. The CDR3 consists of 16 residues. In the authors' methods: For the immunoSEQ data, sequences were junction-only without quality scores, so filtering differed. Profiling relied on immunoSEQ multiplex PCR, and the TCRdb table lists in-frame clones only, not all of them. V, J and clone size are those of that table, while D and trimming were read from the DNA. Counted here are 1.5 million to 2.5 million clones, about 95% occurring once; the ten biggest clones make up around 1%.

The specimen sequenced was naive CD8+ T cells sorted from blood. This clonotype was sampled from a man aged 18 to 29 in good health. The chain is built from TRBV7-8 and TRBJ1-2; D call uncertain. CDR3 region: CASSLSKFPRGYGYTF. Here the CDR3 DNA reads TGTGCCAGCAGCTTATCGAAATTCCCCCGGGGCTATGGCTACACCTTC.